These 31 T cell receptor beta chains were all obtained from the same sample, sequenced in a study of regulatory T cells in long-lasting Graves disease. Time point indicated: newly diagnosed GD, antithyroid drugs for less than 3 months. RNA from PBMCs was the source of the TCR library. Investigators prepared the TCR beta libraries by applying iRepertoire HTBI primers and Arm-PCR of CDR3 regions. Using its own MiXCR run on the multiplex PCR reads, TCRdb lists one record per CDR3 protein. This repertoire shows 240,000 or so distinct CDR3 sequences, 20% to 25% found once; its top ten account for approximately 15%. Sequenced material: peripheral blood mononuclear cells (PBMCs), taken at new diagnosis, from a patient treated with antithyroid drugs. Receptor source: a female donor with Graves disease.

The table lists this clonotype with many counts. Sequence at one end of the junction differs from germline and may be a read error. The chain joins TRBV5-5 to TRBJ2-3; D is unclear. The CDR3 has 15 residues. The germline V gene has CDR1 SGHKS and CDR2 YYEKEE (reference sequence). CDR3 bases: TGCGCCAGCAGCTTGGAGCAGCCATTCACAGATACGCAGTATTTT. It encodes CASSLEQPFTDTQYF.

Turning to this clonotype: This sequence is one base from a far larger clone and is likely a read error. The chain links TRBV7-2 to TRBJ2-7; D gene ambiguous. CDR3 length equals 13 residues. Germline V gives CDR1 SGHTA, CDR2 FQGNSA. Trimming left V 6 bases short and J 1 base short, with 10 bases between. Written as DNA, the CDR3 is TGTGCCAGCAGATCTGATAAGTCCTACGAGCAGTACTTC. This codes for CASRSDKSYEQYF.

This clonotype was picked up many times. The V gene is TRBV20-1, the J gene TRBJ2-1, with TRBD2 matching 15 bases. With V trimmed by 2 bases and J by 10 bases, 3 bases remained unmatched. This CDR3 is built from 14 residues. From germline, CDR1 is DFQATT and CDR2 SNEGSKA (reference sequence). The CDR3 loop reads CSARSGTSGREQFF. The DNA for the CDR3 is TGCAGTGCTAGATCTGGGACTAGCGGGAGGGAGCAGTTCTTC.

This clonotype has ten or more counts. V is TRBV11-2 and J is TRBJ2-5; D may match TRBD1 or TRBD2 (8 bases each). The CDR3 covers 15 residues. Germline V gene data show CDR1 as SGHAT and CDR2 as FQNNGV. V was pared by 5 bases and J by 4 bases, with 17 bases between. CDR3 DNA: TGTGCCAGCAGCCAGGGGGCGGGAGGCCTAGAGACCCAGTACTTC. This translates into CASSQGAGGLETQYF. The full variable domain, with the rest looked up from reference TRBV11-2 and TRBJ2-5, is EAGVAQSPRYKIIEKRQSVAFWCNPISGHATLYWYQQILGQGPKLLIQFQNNGVVDDSQLPKDRFSAERLKGVDSTLKIQPAKLEDSAVYLCASSQGAGGLETQYFGPGTRLLVL.

Worth noting for this clonotype: Germline is not matched at one junction end, which may reflect a read error. This rearrangement joins TRBV12-3 or TRBV12-4 to TRBJ1-5; D gene unclear. The CDR3 length is 13 residues. The CDR3 sequence: CVSSPSSNQPQHF. The CDR3 coding sequence is TGTGTCAGCAGCCCGTCTAGCAATCAGCCCCAGCATTTT.

This clonotype was observed many times. The rearrangement links TRBV11-2 to TRBJ1-1; TRBD1 agrees at 11 bases. The CDR3 contains 20 residues. The ends lost 1 base at V and 0 bases at J; junction bases unmatched: 13. Germline loops: CDR1 SGHAT, CDR2 FQNNGV. The CDR3 sequence: CASSLGRRTGGIGMNTEAFF. CDR3 nucleotides: TGTGCCAGCAGCTTAGGGCGGCGGACAGGGGGCATAGGGATGAACACTGAAGCTTTCTTT.

Many counts were recorded for this clonotype. The genes are TRBV7-9 and TRBJ2-7, with D possibly being TRBD1 (6 bases). Trimming removed 0 bases from V and 7 bases from J, with 10 bases in between. Germline-derived CDR1 and CDR2 are SEHNR and FQNEAQ (reference sequence). This CDR3 comprises 13 residues. The CDR3 nucleotides are TGTGCCAGCAGCTTAGCGGGGGCTCGTGAGCAGTACTTC. It is translated as CASSLAGAREQYF.

This clonotype has at least ten counts. This chain joins TRBV18 and TRBJ1-6; TRBD1 is a possible D gene (5 bases). CDR1 is KGHSH, CDR2 LQKENI, per germline. This CDR3 contains 14 residues. V lost 4 bases and J 5 bases, leaving 9 bases between the germline ends. CDR3 in amino acids: CASSQGRDNSPLHF. The CDR3 DNA reads as TGTGCCAGCTCACAGGGCAGGGATAATTCACCCCTCCACTTT.

This chain links TRBV18 with TRBJ1-2, with 11 bases lining up with TRBD1. CDR3 length: 15 amino acids. Germline loops: CDR1 KGHSH, CDR2 LQKENI. J lost 5 bases, V lost 4 bases, and 6 bases had no gene match. CDR3 coding DNA: TGTGCCAGCTCACGAGGACAGGGGGCGCAATATGGCTACACCTTC. Its protein is CASSRGQGAQYGYTF.

Regarding this clonotype: A read error is possible here, since a much larger clone lies one base away. CDR3 nucleotide sequence: TGTGCCTGCAGCTCTAGCGGGGGGGGTCGGGAGACCCAGTACTTC. Amino acid sequence: CACSSSGGGRETQYF. The chain recombines TRBV7-2 with TRBJ2-5, with 12 positions matching TRBD2. The CDR3 runs to 15 residues. Per germline, CDR1 SGHTA and CDR2 FQGNSA.

This clonotype was recorded a few times. This chain connects TRBV10-2 to TRBJ1-6, with D unresolved. This CDR3 has 14 residues. Germline V gene sequence: CDR1 WSHSY, CDR2 SAAADI. Trimming took off 2 bases at V and 6 bases at J, with 8 bases between the two ends. The CDR3 sequence is CASSEGSFNSPLHF. The CDR3 DNA follows: TGCGCCAGCAGTGAGGGCAGTTTTAATTCACCCCTCCACTTT.

This clonotype showed up just a few times. The chain combines TRBV19 with TRBJ1-2; TRBD1 aligns across 7 bases. From germline, CDR1 is LNHDA and CDR2 SQIVND (reference sequence). The V segment lost 7 bases and the J segment 4 bases; nucleotides outside the gene matches: 9. This CDR3 has 14 amino acids. The CDR3 region is CASNPGGAFYGYTF. In DNA, the CDR3 is TGTGCCAGTAACCCAGGGGGAGCCTTCTATGGCTACACCTTC.

This clonotype was found many times. The rearrangement links TRBV3-1 to TRBJ1-2, with 9 positions matching TRBD1. The CDR3 is made up of 14 amino acids. Germline trimming cut 3 bases from V and 4 bases from J; bases unmatched to any gene: 3. Germline lookup yields CDR1 LGHDT and CDR2 YNNKEL (reference sequence). The CDR3 coding sequence is TGTGCCAGCAGCCACGGGACAGGGCTCTATGGCTACACCTTC. Translating gives CASSHGTGLYGYTF.

The sample holds one count of this clonotype. Only one base separates this from a far larger clonotype, so it likely reflects a read error. The V call is TRBV5-8, the J call TRBJ2-7; no definite D call. The length of the CDR3 is 13 residues. Germline V lookup: CDR1 SGHTS, CDR2 YDEGEE. In nucleotides, the CDR3 is TGTGCCGGCAGCCAAGTTGAGAGTGGCGAGCAGTACTTC. Amino acids: CAGSQVESGEQYF.

Only a few counts were recorded for this clonotype. A much larger clone sits a single nucleotide away, making a read error possible. The chain combines TRBV6-1 with TRBJ1-1; 9 bases are a match to TRBD1. The J segment lost 1 base and the V segment lost 5 bases, leaving 2 bases of the junction unmatched. The V gene's germline CDR1 is MNHNS and CDR2 SASEGT. The CDR3 runs to 14 residues. CDR3 residues: CASSTGQGNTEAFF. The CDR3 DNA is TGTGCCAGCAGTACGGGACAGGGGAACACTGAAGCTTTCTTT.

The chain recombines TRBV6-1 with TRBJ1-2, with TRBD1 matching over 7 bases. J was trimmed by 3 bases and V by 8 bases; bases with no gene match: 9. Germline lookup yields CDR1 MNHNS and CDR2 SASEGT. The CDR3 spans 14 residues. CDR3 region: CASRDSPNYYGYTF. The DNA for the CDR3 is TGTGCCAGCCGGGACAGCCCCAACTACTATGGCTACACCTTC.

This clonotype was observed at least ten times. V gene TRBV7-3 combines with J gene TRBJ2-7, with D perhaps assigned TRBD1 or TRBD2 (7 bases each). Germline V lookup: CDR1 SGHTA, CDR2 FQGTGA. V was pared by 5 bases and J by 0 bases, with 17 bases between. This CDR3 is 16 amino acids long. The CDR3 coding sequence is TGTGCCAGCAGCCCCACAGGGGAGGGTTCCTCCTACGAGCAGTACTTC. Residues: CASSPTGEGSSYEQYF.

This clonotype was observed a handful of times. The chain couples TRBV7-9 to TRBJ1-2, with TRBD1 matching 9 bases. CDR3 length equals 13 residues. Germline assignment: CDR1 SEHNR and CDR2 FQNEAQ (reference sequence). The J segment lost 3 bases and the V segment lost 8 bases, leaving 4 bases of the junction unmatched. DNA for the CDR3: TGTGCCAGCGGGGGACAGGGAGACTATGGCTACACCTTC. It specifies CASGGQGDYGYTF.

The sample holds many counts of this clonotype. The chain uses TRBV28 and TRBJ1-1; D gene uncertain. The V gene's germline CDR1 is MDHEN and CDR2 SYDVKM. The CDR3 is 13 residues long. The V and J ends lost 5 bases and 6 bases respectively, with 13 bases between them. DNA of the CDR3: TGTGCCAGCAGTATTCCGCGTCGGGCTGAAGCTTTCTTT. Protein sequence: CASSIPRRAEAFF. Supplemented by reference TRBV28 and TRBJ1-1, the full variable domain reads DVKVTQSSRYLVKRTGEKVFLECVQDMDHENMFWYRQDPGLGLRLIYFSYDVKMKEKGDIPEGYSVSREKKERFSLILESASTNQTSMYLCASSIPRRAEAFFGQGTRLTVV.

Worth noting for this clonotype: One base separates it from a far larger clone, so it is likely a read error. No conserved phenylalanine or tryptophan is present at the end of the CDR3, so a read error is the likely explanation. The genes are TRBV7-2 and TRBJ2-7, with D perhaps TRBD1 or TRBD2 (5 bases each). The CDR3 is made up of 18 amino acids. Germline V lookup: CDR1 SGHTA, CDR2 FQGNSA. V was pared by 4 bases and J by 2 bases, with 24 bases between. The CDR3 reads CASSWGSKATLTAYEQYL. CDR3 DNA: TGTGCCAGCAGCTGGGGGTCAAAGGCCACGTTAACCGCCTACGAGCAGTACCTC.

The J gene is TRBJ1-2, the V gene TRBV20-1; D uncertain. Germline V gives CDR1 DFQATT, CDR2 SNEGSKA (reference sequence). With 2 bases removed from V and 3 bases from J, the gap between germline ends came to 16 bases. This CDR3 spans 15 amino acids. The CDR3 DNA follows: TGCAGTGCTAGAAAAGGCAGGCCATGGGACTATGGCTACACCTTC. The encoded protein is CSARKGRPWDYGYTF.

This clonotype has ten or more counts. The CDR3 loop is CATLGPVRSNYGYTF. CDR3 DNA sequence: TGTGCTACATTGGGGCCGGTTCGTTCCAACTATGGCTACACCTTC. The chain combines TRBV27 with TRBJ1-2, with TRBD1 as a possible D gene (5 bases). Germline loops: CDR1 MNHEY, CDR2 SMNVEV (reference sequence). The CDR3 is 15 residues long.

This clonotype has ten or more counts. This chain connects TRBV3-1 to TRBJ2-7; a weak D match, TRBD1 (6 bases). This CDR3 comprises 14 residues. Germline V gives CDR1 LGHDT, CDR2 YNNKEL (reference sequence). V gave up 4 bases and J gave up 5 bases, with 15 bases separating them. The CDR3 DNA reads as TGTGCCAGCAGCCCGGGTCCCAACAGGGACGAGCAGTACTTC. Translation: CASSPGPNRDEQYF.

This clonotype was seen repeatedly, ten times or more. The chain recombines TRBV6-1 with TRBJ2-7; D might be TRBD2 (6 bases). Germline CDR1 reads MNHNS; CDR2 reads SASEGT. The CDR3 sequence is 13 residues long. Trimming cost V 6 bases and J 6 bases, with 15 bases left between them. CDR3 protein: CASSRGGHGEQYF. CDR3 DNA sequence: TGTGCCAGCAGCCGTGGAGGGCACGGCGAGCAGTACTTC.

There are many counts of this clonotype. The chain carries TRBV6-2 or TRBV6-3 and TRBJ1-6; weak D call: TRBD1 (6 bases). Trimming left V 2 bases short and J 0 bases short, with 17 bases between. Germline V gene sequence: CDR1 MNHEY, CDR2 SVGEGT. The CDR3 is 19 residues long. The CDR3 nucleotides read TGTGCCAGCAGTTACCCGACGCAGCAGGGGAGCTCCTATAATTCACCCCTCCACTTT. Its protein product is CASSYPTQQGSSYNSPLHF.

V is TRBV25-1 and J is TRBJ2-1, with no clear D. The V and J ends lost 0 bases and 12 bases respectively, with 9 bases between them. CDR3 length equals 12 residues. Germline values: CDR1 MGHDK, CDR2 SYGVNS. CDR3 in amino acids: CASSEYGVGQFF. The CDR3 DNA reads as TGTGCCAGCAGTGAATATGGGGTTGGGCAGTTCTTC.

This clonotype was seen a few times. This chain uses TRBV7-2 with TRBJ2-7, with 7 positions matching TRBD1. Germline CDR1 SGHTA, CDR2 FQGNSA. V dropped 5 bases and J dropped 5; count of bases not matched to a gene: 12. CDR3 size: 15 residues. In DNA, the CDR3 is TGTGCCAGCAGCGGGGCCGGGACAGCAGACCACGAGCAGTACTTC. It codes for CASSGAGTADHEQYF.

This chain uses TRBV4-1 with TRBJ1-6; D uncertain. The CDR3 consists of 12 residues. Trimming pared 3 bases from V and 9 bases from J, leaving 6 bases between. Germline V gene sequence: CDR1 MGHRA, CDR2 YSYEKL. The CDR3 is CASSHGGSPLHF. In nucleotides, the CDR3 is TGCGCCAGCAGCCACGGTGGTTCACCCCTCCACTTT.

This clonotype was counted many times. The chain joins TRBV7-2 to TRBJ2-7; the D is unclear. V lost 0 bases and J lost 2, with 8 bases in between. This CDR3 has 14 amino acids. Germline assignment: CDR1 SGHTA and CDR2 FQGNSA. The CDR3 region is CASSLAGSTYEQYF. CDR3 nucleotide sequence: TGTGCCAGCAGCTTAGCGGGTAGTACCTACGAGCAGTACTTC.

To note about this clonotype: A far bigger clonotype differs at one base, so this is likely a read error. V and J are TRBV7-2 and TRBJ2-5; D perhaps matches TRBD2 (6 bases). The J call may be faulty, since TRBJ2-1 better matches the DNA end. CDR3 length: 16 residues. The germline V gene has CDR1 SGHTA and CDR2 FQGNSA. The CDR3, as DNA: TGTGCCAGAAGCTTAGTCTCAACGGGAGCTTCCAATGAGCAGTTCTTC. Its protein product is CARSLVSTGASNEQFF.

Ten or more counts support this clonotype. The chain carries TRBV6-2 or TRBV6-3 and TRBJ1-5; no clear D. Germline CDR1 reads MNHEY; CDR2 reads SVGEGT. This CDR3 region has 12 residues. The V end was cut by 0 bases, the J end by 5 bases, with 2 bases between. In DNA form, the CDR3 reads TGTGCCAGCAGTTACTCGGATCAGCCCCAGCATTTT. Translated, it gives CASSYSDQPQHF.